These 4 T cell receptor beta chains were all obtained from the same sample, sequenced in a study of shared clonotypes between healthy human individuals. Clones were sequenced by immunoSEQ multiplex PCR, and TCRdb holds only the in-frame ones, with some missing. The sample shows 2 million to 3 million clones, 90% to 95% of them seen only once. Sequencing input: naive CD4+ T cells from PBMCs. Subset denoted: CD45RA+ positively selected. These receptors were taken from a man younger than 35 in good health. Some clones in this sample may be carry-over from other donors' samples.

The rearrangement uses TRBV5-1 and TRBJ2-7; 7 bases are a match to TRBD2. The CDR3 loop spans 14 amino acids. J was trimmed by 5 bases and V by 6 bases; bases with no gene match: 11. CDR1 and CDR2 (germline): SGHRS, YFSETQ. Here the CDR3 reads CASKLGAGVHEQYF. Here the CDR3 DNA reads TGCGCCAGCAAGCTTGGTGCGGGGGTTCACGAGCAGTACTTC.

This rearrangement joins TRBV7-3 to TRBJ2-5, with 7 bases matching TRBD2. The V segment lost 3 bases and the J segment 4 bases; nucleotides outside the gene matches: 8. CDR1 SGHTA and CDR2 FQGTGA come from the germline V gene. This CDR3 is 15 amino acids long. CDR3 in amino acids: CASSFDRGGIETQYF. Here the CDR3 DNA reads TGTGCCAGCAGCTTCGATCGCGGGGGAATAGAGACCCAGTACTTC.

The J gene is TRBJ1-4, the V gene TRBV6-5, with D possibly TRBD1 on 6 matching bases. The CDR3 spans 14 residues. Germline-derived CDR1 and CDR2 are MNHEY and SVGAGI. Trimming cost V 8 bases and J 6 bases, with 16 bases left between them. As DNA, the CDR3 is TGTGCCAGCGGCAGTGGGGGGCAAGATGAAAAACTGTTTTTT. Translated: CASGSGGQDEKLFF.

The chain combines TRBV7-9 with TRBJ2-7; 7 nucleotides line up with TRBD1. This CDR3 has 15 residues. Germline trimming cut 1 base from V and 5 bases from J; bases unmatched to any gene: 8. Germline V gene data show CDR1 as SEHNR and CDR2 as FQNEAQ (reference sequence). CDR3 region: CASSLEVQGVNEQYF. Written as DNA, the CDR3 is TGTGCCAGCAGCTTAGAGGTGCAGGGGGTAAACGAGCAGTACTTC.